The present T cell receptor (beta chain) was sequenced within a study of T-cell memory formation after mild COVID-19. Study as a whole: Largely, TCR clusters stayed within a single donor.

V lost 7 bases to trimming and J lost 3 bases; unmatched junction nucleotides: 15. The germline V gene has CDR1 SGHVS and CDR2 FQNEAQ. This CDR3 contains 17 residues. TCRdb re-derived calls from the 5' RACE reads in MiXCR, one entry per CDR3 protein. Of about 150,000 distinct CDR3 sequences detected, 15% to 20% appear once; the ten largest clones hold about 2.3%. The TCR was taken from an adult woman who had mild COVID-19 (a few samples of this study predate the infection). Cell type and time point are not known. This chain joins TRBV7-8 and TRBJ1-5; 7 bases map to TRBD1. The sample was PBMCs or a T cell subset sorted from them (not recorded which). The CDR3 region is CASTPLNRGLDNQPQHF. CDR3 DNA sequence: TGTGCCAGCACCCCGTTGAACAGGGGATTGGACAATCAGCCCCAGCATTTT.